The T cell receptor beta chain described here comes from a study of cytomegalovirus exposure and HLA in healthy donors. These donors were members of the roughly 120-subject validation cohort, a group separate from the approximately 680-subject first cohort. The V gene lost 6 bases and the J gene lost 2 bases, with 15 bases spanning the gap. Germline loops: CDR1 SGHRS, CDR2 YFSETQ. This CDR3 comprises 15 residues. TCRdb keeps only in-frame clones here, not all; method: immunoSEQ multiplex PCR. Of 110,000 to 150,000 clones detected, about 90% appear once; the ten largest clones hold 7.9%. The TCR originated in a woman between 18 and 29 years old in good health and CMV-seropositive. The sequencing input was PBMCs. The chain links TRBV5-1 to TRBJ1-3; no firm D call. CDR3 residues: CASTYEVVPGNTIYF. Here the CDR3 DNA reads TGCGCCAGCACCTACGAGGTTGTCCCTGGAAACACCATATATTTT.